The rows below give T cell receptor beta chains drawn from one sample of a study of sequential checkpoint blockade in melanoma. Assay used: immunoSEQ multiplex PCR; TCRdb lists only in-frame clones, some missing. In the table there are around 9,000 clones, about 26% of which are singletons. This sample comprised tumor tissue (inferred from file names), obtained from a patient given nivolumab and ipilimumab in sequence. Every receptor here comes from a human donor with melanoma. Both conserved end residues are part of each CDR3. D genes are given only for firm matches. Rows give clone size only sometimes, using once, few, many, or a class for an expanded clone.

V: TRBV7-1; D: TRBD1; length: 13; J: TRBJ2-2; size: few; CDR3: CASSPTGAGELFF; DNA: TGTGCCAGCAGCCCGACAGGGGCCGGGGAGCTGTTTTTT
V: TRBV6-8; D: -; length: 14; J: TRBJ1-5; size: many; CDR3: CASSSGYSNQPQHF; DNA: TGTGCCAGCAGTTCCGGGTATAGCAATCAGCCCCAGCATTTT
V: TRBV11-3; D: -; length: 15; J: TRBJ1-1; size: many; CDR3: CASSPLYGENTEAFF; DNA: TGTGCCAGCAGCCCCTTGTACGGGGAGAACACTGAAGCTTTCTTT
V: TRBV9; D: -; length: 13; J: TRBJ2-6; size: -; CDR3: CASTLQRSGVLTF; DNA: TGTGCCAGCACCCTACAGCGATCGGGCGTCCTGACTTTC
V: TRBV18; D: -; length: 13; J: TRBJ2-5; size: -; CDR3: CASSLGPGETQYF; DNA: TGTGCCAGCTCACTGGGACCAGGGGAGACCCAGTACTTC
V: TRBV9; D: -; length: 14; J: TRBJ1-2; size: many; CDR3: CASSVDQVNYGYTF; DNA: TGTGCCAGCAGCGTAGATCAGGTTAACTATGGCTACACCTTC
V: TRBV9; D: -; length: 13; J: TRBJ2-3; size: few; CDR3: CASSREMRDTQYF; DNA: TGTGCCAGCAGCAGAGAGATGAGAGATACGCAGTATTTT
V: TRBV6-8; D: TRBD1; length: 14; J: TRBJ2-5; size: -; CDR3: CASSDYRGAETQYF; DNA: TGTGCCAGCAGTGACTACAGGGGTGCAGAGACCCAGTACTTC
V: TRBV1; D: -; length: 15; J: TRBJ1-1; size: -; CDR3: CTSSHPGPRGTEAFF; DNA: TGCACCAGCAGCCACCCGGGACCCCGGGGCACTGAAGCTTTCTTT
V: TRBV28; D: TRBD1; length: 14; J: TRBJ1-4; size: few; CDR3: CASRLTGGNEKLFF; DNA: TGTGCCAGCAGGCTGACAGGGGGGAATGAAAAACTGTTTTTT
V: TRBV11-3; D: TRBD2; length: 14; J: TRBJ2-3; size: many; CDR3: CASSRAGVTDTQYF; DNA: TGTGCCAGCAGTCGGGCGGGGGTGACAGATACGCAGTATTTT
V: TRBV18; D: TRBD1; length: 15; J: TRBJ2-7; size: -; CDR3: CASSQGAGVSYEQYF; DNA: TGTGCCAGCTCACAGGGGGCAGGGGTCTCCTACGAGCAGTACTTC
V: TRBV12-5; D: -; length: 14; J: TRBJ2-1; size: -; CDR3: CASGYGGSYDEQFF; DNA: TGTGCCAGCGGCTACGGGGGCTCCTACGATGAGCAGTTCTTC
V: TRBV28; D: TRBD1; length: 15; J: TRBJ1-6; size: -; CDR3: CASRLQGAVRSPLHF; DNA: TGTGCCAGCAGATTACAGGGGGCCGTCCGTTCACCCCTCCACTTT
V: TRBV12-5; D: -; length: 13; J: TRBJ1-5; size: -; CDR3: CASALTRNQPQHF; DNA: TGTGCTAGTGCCCTGACCCGGAATCAGCCCCAGCATTTT
V: TRBV6-8; D: TRBD2; length: 15; J: TRBJ2-1; size: -; CDR3: CASSDLAGGEVEQFF; DNA: TGTGCCAGCAGTGACCTGGCGGGGGGGGAAGTTGAGCAGTTCTTC
V: TRBV2; D: -; length: 13; J: TRBJ2-2; size: -; CDR3: CASSGAGRGELFF; DNA: TGTGCCAGCAGTGGGGCAGGGCGCGGGGAGCTGTTTTTT
V: TRBV9; D: -; length: 14; J: TRBJ1-1; size: few; CDR3: CASSVDSTNTEAFF; DNA: TGTGCCAGCAGCGTCGACAGCACCAACACTGAAGCTTTCTTT
V: TRBV6-8; D: -; length: 12; J: TRBJ1-2; size: few; CDR3: CASKGSPYGYTF; DNA: TGTGCCAGCAAGGGCAGTCCCTATGGCTACACCTTC
V: TRBV6-8; D: TRBD2; length: 16; J: TRBJ2-1; size: -; CDR3: CASSPRLAGGIYEQFF; DNA: TGTGCCAGCAGCCCTAGACTAGCGGGGGGTATCTATGAGCAGTTCTTC
V: TRBV2; D: -; length: 13; J: TRBJ1-1; size: few; CDR3: CASSAGRDTEAFF; DNA: TGTGCCAGCAGTGCAGGGAGAGACACTGAAGCTTTCTTT
V: TRBV9; D: -; length: 16; J: TRBJ2-3; size: few; CDR3: CASSVEGSRLTDTQYF; DNA: TGTGCCAGCAGCGTAGAAGGTAGTCGCTTAACAGATACGCAGTATTTT
V: TRBV5-1; D: -; length: 14; J: TRBJ2-7; size: -; CDR3: CASSLDGGAYEQYF; DNA: TGCGCCAGCAGCTTGGACGGGGGAGCCTACGAGCAGTACTTC
V: TRBV11-3; D: -; length: 17; J: TRBJ1-6; size: many; CDR3: CASSFGRTSSYNSPLHF; DNA: TGTGCCAGCAGCTTTGGACGGACGAGCTCCTATAATTCACCCCTCCACTTT
V: TRBV11-1; D: -; length: 17; J: TRBJ1-5; size: -; CDR3: CASSQDHNRAGFEPQHF; DNA: TGTGCCAGCAGCCAAGATCATAACAGGGCAGGGTTTGAGCCCCAGCATTTT
V: TRBV18; D: -; length: 13; J: TRBJ1-2; size: -; CDR3: CASSPEELGGYTF; DNA: TGTGCCAGCTCACCCGAGGAGTTGGGAGGCTACACCTTC
V: TRBV9; D: -; length: 13; J: TRBJ1-5; size: -; CDR3: CASTVGTHQPQHF; DNA: TGTGCCAGCACCGTTGGGACACATCAGCCCCAGCATTTT